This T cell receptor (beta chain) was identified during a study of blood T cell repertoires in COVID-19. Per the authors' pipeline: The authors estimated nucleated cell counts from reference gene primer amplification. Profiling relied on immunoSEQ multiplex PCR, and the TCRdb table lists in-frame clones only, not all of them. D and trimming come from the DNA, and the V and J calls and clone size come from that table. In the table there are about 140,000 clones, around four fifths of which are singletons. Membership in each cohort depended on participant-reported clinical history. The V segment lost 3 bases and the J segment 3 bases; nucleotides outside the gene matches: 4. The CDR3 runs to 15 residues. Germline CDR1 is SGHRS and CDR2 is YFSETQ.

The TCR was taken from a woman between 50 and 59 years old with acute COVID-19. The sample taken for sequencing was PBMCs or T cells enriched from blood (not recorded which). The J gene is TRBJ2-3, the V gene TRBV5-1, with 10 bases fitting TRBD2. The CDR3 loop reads CASSWGTSETDTQYF. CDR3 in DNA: TGCGCCAGCAGCTGGGGGACTAGCGAGACAGATACGCAGTATTTT.